This entry is about one T cell receptor (beta chain). Per the original data handling: Estimates of nucleated cell counts were drawn from the amplification of reference gene primers. Generated by immunoSEQ multiplex PCR, the TCRdb table keeps only in-frame clones and is missing some. The DNA gave D and trimming, while V, J and clone size come from that table. The sample has about 170,000 clones, around 85% seen once. The data were obtained in a study of blood T cell repertoires in COVID-19. At the level of the study: Samples of COVID-19 (acute and convalescent) were obtained from the United States, Italy and Spain. PBMCs, B-cell-depleted T cells, or T cells were the source of the cDNA or gDNA that made up the material.

Germline V gene sequence: CDR1 MGHRA, CDR2 YSYEKL. The trim removed 0 bases at V and 3 bases at J, leaving 4 bases unmatched. This CDR3 has 16 residues. Specimen: peripheral blood. The source of this sequence is a man aged 60 to 75 who had recovered from COVID-19. The chain employs TRBV4-1 and TRBJ2-7; 11 nucleotides agree with TRBD1. Here the CDR3 reads CASSQEGQGADYEQYF. CDR3 nucleotides: TGCGCCAGCAGCCAAGAAGGACAGGGGGCAGACTACGAGCAGTACTTC.